This T cell receptor beta chain was retrieved from a study of circulating and synovial CD4+ cells in juvenile arthritis. Data came from immunoSEQ multiplex PCR; TCRdb stores just in-frame clones and leaves some out. The sample contains 30,000 to 35,000 clones, nearly 97% of which appear only once. The CDR3 length is 11 residues. CDR1 MNHEY and CDR2 SMNVEV come from the germline V gene (reference sequence). Trimming pared 3 bases from V and 12 bases from J, leaving 12 bases between. The chain links TRBV27 to TRBJ2-7; D unclear. This clonotype originated in a human donor with juvenile idiopathic arthritis. Sequenced input: CD4+ T cells from blood. Here the CDR3 reads CASSFSQILYF. In DNA, the CDR3 is TGTGCCAGCAGTTTCAGTCAGATTCTGTACTTC.